A selection of T cell receptor beta chains follows, all from one sample in a study of response to subunit inactivated influenza vaccine. TCRdb independently ran MiXCR on the RT-PCR reads; one entry per CDR3 protein. Among about 780,000 distinct CDR3 sequences listed, around 18% were seen once. The source was PBMCs from blood, collected more than 4 days after vaccination. The receptors derive from a man aged 50 to 59 who received an inactivated influenza vaccine. The CDR3 runs from the conserved cysteine through the conserved F or W. The D gene is left open where the match is weak. The size entry is marked missing in some rows and otherwise reads once, few, many or a size class.

D gene	clone size	V gene	CDR3 length	J gene	CDR3 DNA	CDR3 protein
-	-	TRBV2	15	TRBJ1-3	TGTGCCAGCAGCGACAGGATCTTCTCTGGAAACACCATATATTTT	CASSDRIFSGNTIYF
TRBD2	many	TRBV10-1	14	TRBJ2-2	TGCGCCAGCAGTTCCGGTAGCGGGGCCGGGGAGCTGTTTTTT	CASSSGSGAGELFF
TRBD2	once	TRBV7-9	16	TRBJ2-6	TGTGCCAGCAGTCTGGGACTAACTGCTGGGGCCAACGTCCTGACTTTC	CASSLGLTAGANVLTF
-	many	TRBV15	14	TRBJ2-5	TGTGCCACCAGCAGAGATCTGAGCCAAGAGACCCAGTACTTC	CATSRDLSQETQYF
-	many	TRBV7-2	14	TRBJ2-2	TGTGCCAGCAGCTTAGTTAAAGGCACCGGGGAGCTGTTTTTT	CASSLVKGTGELFF
-	-	TRBV6-5	15	TRBJ1-4	TGTGCCAGCAGTACTTGGACGGGGAGAGACGAAAAACTGTTTTTT	CASSTWTGRDEKLFF
TRBD1	few	TRBV12-3/TRBV12-4	16	TRBJ1-5	TGTGCCAGCAGTTCCGACAGGGGGCCATTCAATCAGCCCCAGCATTTT	CASSSDRGPFNQPQHF
-	-	TRBV4-2	13	TRBJ2-3	TGTGCCAGCAGCCAATCCAGGGGAGATACGCAGTATTTT	CASSQSRGDTQYF
TRBD2	few	TRBV9	16	TRBJ2-5	TGTGCCAGCAGCGTAGGTGGACTAGCGGGACAAGAGACCCAGTACTTC	CASSVGGLAGQETQYF
-	-	TRBV7-6	15	TRBJ2-7	TGTGCCAGCAGCTTAGCGGATCTTAGCTCCTACGAGCAGTACTTC	CASSLADLSSYEQYF
-	-	TRBV6-1	14	TRBJ2-3	TGTGCCAGCACGCAGGGGTTATTCACAGATACGCAGTATTTT	CASTQGLFTDTQYF
-	few	TRBV7-9	17	TRBJ2-5	TGTGCCAGCAGCTTACCGGCCCAAGGGGATTACCAAGAGACCCAGTACTTC	CASSLPAQGDYQETQYF
TRBD2	-	TRBV11-2	12	TRBJ2-7	TGTGCCAGCAGCTCGGGACTAGCGGAGCAGTACTTC	CASSSGLAEQYF
TRBD2	many	TRBV24-1	16	TRBJ2-1	TGTGCCACCAGTGACAGGAGCGGGGGCAACTACAATGAGCAGTTCTTC	CATSDRSGGNYNEQFF
-	few	TRBV18	15	TRBJ2-3	TGTGCCAGCTCACCTCCGGGACTGGGCACAGATACGCAGTATTTT	CASSPPGLGTDTQYF
TRBD1	-	TRBV7-2	15	TRBJ1-1	TGTGCCAGCAGCTCAGCCGGGACAGCAAACACTGAAGCTTTCTTT	CASSSAGTANTEAFF
-	many	TRBV6-2/TRBV6-3	16	TRBJ1-1	TGTGCCAGCAGTTACGGACAGCGTCAAATGAACACTGAAGCTTTCTTT	CASSYGQRQMNTEAFF
TRBD1	few	TRBV12-3/TRBV12-4	14	TRBJ1-1	TGTGCCAGCACCCTCGGACAGGGATCCACTGAAGCTTTCTTT	CASTLGQGSTEAFF
TRBD2	many	TRBV7-9	17	TRBJ2-1	TGTGCCAGCAGCCCACCTCGACTAGCGGGAGCCTCGAATGAGCAGTTCTTC	CASSPPRLAGASNEQFF
TRBD1	few	TRBV28	16	TRBJ2-7	TGTGCCAGCAGTTTTCTCTTAGTGACAGGGTTCTACGAGCAGTACTTC	CASSFLLVTGFYEQYF
-	few	TRBV7-9	16	TRBJ1-2	TGTGCCAGCAGCTTAGCGCCACCCGGGGGGGAACGTGGCTACACCTTC	CASSLAPPGGERGYTF
-	-	TRBV20-1	15	TRBJ2-7	TGCAGTGCTAGAGATGGGGGTTGGGCAGGCTACGAGCAGTACTTC	CSARDGGWAGYEQYF
-	many	TRBV5-1	14	TRBJ2-1	TGCGCCAGCAGCTTGGATGGGACCTCCGGTGAGCAGTTCTTC	CASSLDGTSGEQFF